The 10 T cell receptor beta chains below come from one sample, sequenced in a study of cytotoxic CD8 clonotypes in ibrutinib-treated CLL. Here immunoSEQ multiplex PCR was the method, and the copy in TCRdb shows in-frame clones only, minus some. The sample records over 70,000 clones, roughly 83% being singletons. The sample was PBMCs, taken after 12 months of ibrutinib treatment. The receptors come from a human donor with chronic lymphocytic leukemia.

The V and J genes are TRBV18 and TRBJ1-1; perhaps TRBD1 as D (5 bases). This CDR3 is 15 amino acids long. V was trimmed by 1 base and J by 1 base, leaving 10 bases between them. CDR1 is KGHSH and CDR2 is LQKENI in the germline V gene. DNA for the CDR3: TGTGCCAGCTCACCACTACCGGGGCCGAACACTGAAGCTTTCTTT. Translating gives CASSPLPGPNTEAFF.

This clone occurred a few times. The chain joins TRBV7-2 to TRBJ2-5, with TRBD2 matching 8 bases. There are 14 residues in the CDR3. Germline V gene lookup returns CDR1 SGHTA and CDR2 FQGNSA. V lost 8 bases to trimming and J lost 5 bases; unmatched junction nucleotides: 10. The CDR3 region is CASADGGVAETQYF. Here the CDR3 DNA reads TGTGCCAGCGCGGACGGGGGGGTGGCGGAGACCCAGTACTTC.

The gene calls are TRBV2 and TRBJ2-2, with D possibly being TRBD2 (6 bases). V lost 4 bases, J lost 4 bases, and 13 bases lay in between. The length of the CDR3 is 15 residues. Germline V gene lookup returns CDR1 SNHLY and CDR2 FYNNEI. In DNA form, the CDR3 reads TGTGCCAGCAGTGGGGAGCTAGCGACCACCGGGGAGCTGTTTTTT. Residues: CASSGELATTGELFF.

This chain connects TRBV4-2 to TRBJ1-2; TRBD1 agrees at 10 bases. This CDR3 contains 14 residues. The V segment lost 3 bases and the J segment 6 bases; nucleotides outside the gene matches: 4. CDR1 LGHNA and CDR2 YNFKEQ come from the germline V gene. In DNA, the CDR3 is TGTGCCAGCAGCCAGCCCGGACAGGGGGATGGCTACACCTTC. This encodes CASSQPGQGDGYTF.

This chain connects TRBV19 to TRBJ1-2; D is uncertain. V lost 6 bases, J lost 4 bases, and 15 bases lay in between. The CDR3 has 14 amino acids. Germline CDR1 and CDR2: LNHDA and SQIVND (reference sequence). The CDR3 DNA follows: TGTGCCAGTAGCCTGATGACCGAAACCTATGGCTACACCTTC. It specifies CASSLMTETYGYTF.

Only a few counts were recorded for this clone. The chain recombines TRBV6-5 with TRBJ2-5; D could derive from TRBD1 or TRBD2 (6 bases each). The ends were cut back, 0 bases at V and 5 bases at J, with 13 bases in the middle. The germline V gene encodes CDR1 MNHEY and CDR2 SVGAGI. CDR3 length equals 15 residues. The CDR3 loop reads CASSYSWGARETQYF. CDR3 sequence (DNA): TGTGCCAGCAGTTACTCGTGGGGGGCGAGGGAGACCCAGTACTTC.

CDR3 amino acids: CASSLNSRNQPQHF. CDR3 DNA: TGTGCCAGCAGTTTAAACAGTCGCAATCAGCCCCAGCATTTT. The genes are TRBV28 and TRBJ1-5, with no clear D. CDR1 is MDHEN and CDR2 is SYDVKM in the germline V gene. V was trimmed by 2 bases and J by 2 bases, leaving 7 bases between them. The CDR3 runs 14 residues.

The chain joins TRBV7-2 to TRBJ1-1, with unresolved D. This CDR3 spans 13 amino acids. The germline V gene encodes CDR1 SGHTA and CDR2 FQGNSA. The V end was cut by 1 base, the J end by 6 bases, with 9 bases between. CDR3 region: CASSLDRGAEAFF. CDR3 in DNA: TGTGCCAGCAGCTTAGACCGGGGTGCTGAAGCTTTCTTT.

The genes are TRBV4-2 and TRBJ2-7; TRBD2 matches at 10 bases. J gave up 5 bases and V 0 bases, and 7 bases lay outside the gene matches. Germline-derived CDR1 and CDR2 are LGHNA and YNFKEQ. The length of the CDR3 is 16 residues. The CDR3 reads CASSQDSAGGADEQYF. Here the CDR3 DNA reads TGTGCCAGCAGCCAAGATTCAGCGGGGGGGGCCGACGAGCAGTACTTC.

The chain joins TRBV19 to TRBJ2-1, with D uncertain. The V gene's germline CDR1 is LNHDA and CDR2 SQIVND (reference sequence). The CDR3 has 11 residues. V lost 2 bases and J lost 7, with 3 bases in between. The CDR3 region has the DNA TGTGCCAGTAGTATAAGGAATGAGCAGTTCTTC. Protein: CASSIRNEQFF.